The source of this T cell receptor (beta chain) is a study of T cell changes during pregnancy in multiple sclerosis. V shed 3 bases, J shed 5 bases, and the junction held 3 bases outside the gene matches. Germline assignment: CDR1 ENHRY and CDR2 SYGVKD. The CDR3 runs to 14 residues. The method was immunoSEQ multiplex PCR; TCRdb's version includes in-frame clones alone and lacks a portion of them. Of over 50,000 clones listed, around 89% are singletons. The source material was peripheral blood, sampled after pregnancy. The chain joins TRBV10-3 to TRBJ2-7; 11 nucleotides align to TRBD1. The clonotype comes from a female donor with multiple sclerosis, enrolled in a pregnancy study. In nucleotides, the CDR3 is TGTGCCATCAGTGACCGGACAGGGGGCAACGAGCAGTACTTC. It is translated as CAISDRTGGNEQYF.